Presented here are 27 T cell receptor beta chains from one specimen sequenced in a study of lymphopenia after photon versus proton radiotherapy. Method: immunoSEQ multiplex PCR; TCRdb's copy keeps in-frame clones and lacks some. The repertoire has 25,000 to 30,000 clones, around 82% of them found once; the top ten carry roughly 29%. The sample was peripheral blood, taken from a patient treated with photon-based radiotherapy. The source is a man between 50 and 59 years old with gastric cancer.

The chain recombines TRBV6-5 with TRBJ1-4, with D unresolved. Deletions cut 6 bases from V and 3 bases from J, with 5 bases between. The CDR3 is 12 residues long. Germline CDR1 is MNHEY and CDR2 is SVGAGI. The CDR3 protein is CASRDPNEKLFF. In nucleotides, the CDR3 is TGTGCCAGCAGGGACCCTAATGAAAAACTGTTTTTT.

This clone was counted a single time. The rearrangement joins TRBV18 to TRBJ2-2, with 8 bases lining up with TRBD2. After removal of 4 bases from V and 7 bases from J, the junction contained 11 bases not matched to a gene. CDR1 is KGHSH, CDR2 LQKENI, per germline. The CDR3 extends over 16 amino acids. This chain's CDR3 is CASSRASGLGIGELFF. CDR3 bases: TGTGCCAGCTCACGAGCCTCGGGACTAGGAATCGGGGAGCTGTTTTTT.

The V gene is TRBV6-5, the J gene TRBJ2-3; D might be TRBD1 (5 bases). V was cut by 7 bases and J by 4 bases, with 9 bases left in between. Per the germline V gene, CDR1 is MNHEY and CDR2 is SVGAGI. The CDR3 consists of 12 residues. For the CDR3, the DNA is TGTGCCAGCAAAGGGGCACCAGATACGCAGTATTTT. It specifies CASKGAPDTQYF.

This clone has only a few counts. This sequence joins TRBV30 and TRBJ1-1; maybe TRBD1 (6 bases). CDR3 length: 13 amino acids. V lost 5 bases and J 1 base, leaving 11 bases between the germline ends. Per germline, CDR1 GTSNPN and CDR2 SVGIG (reference sequence). This CDR3 reads CAWYREENTEAFF. CDR3 in DNA: TGTGCCTGGTACAGGGAGGAGAACACTGAAGCTTTCTTT.

The V and J genes are TRBV6-5 and TRBJ2-2, with D perhaps TRBD1 or TRBD2 (5 bases each). CDR3 size: 14 residues. In germline, CDR1 is MNHEY, CDR2 SVGAGI. Trimming cost V 8 bases and J 0 bases, with 10 bases left between them. The CDR3: CASCRGPNTGELFF. CDR3 nucleotides: TGTGCCAGCTGCCGGGGCCCGAACACCGGGGAGCTGTTTTTT.

This chain connects TRBV10-1 to TRBJ2-4; D is unclear. The germline gives CDR1 WNHNN, CDR2 SYGVQD (reference sequence). Trimming stripped 7 bases from V and 0 bases from J, with 10 bases between. The CDR3 contains 14 residues. This CDR3 reads CASKRPQAKNIQYF. The CDR3 nucleotides are TGCGCCAGCAAACGGCCCCAAGCCAAAAACATTCAGTACTTC.

The chain combines TRBV15 with TRBJ2-7, with D uncertain. Deletions cut 4 bases from V and 2 bases from J, with 9 bases between. The CDR3 totals 13 residues. The germline V gene encodes CDR1 LNHNV and CDR2 YYDKDF (reference sequence). CDR3 loop: CATSIPPTYEQYF. The CDR3 nucleotides are TGTGCCACCAGCATCCCTCCAACCTACGAGCAGTACTTC. Supplemented by reference TRBV15 and TRBJ2-7, the full variable domain reads DAMVIQNPRYQVTQFGKPVTLSCSQTLNHNVMYWYQQKSSQAPKLLFHYYDKDFNNEADTPDNFQSRRPNTSFCFLDIRSPGLGDTAMYLCATSIPPTYEQYFGPGTRLTVT.

The chain is built from TRBV6-5 and TRBJ1-6, with 7 nucleotides matching TRBD1. Trimming took 5 bases from V and 9 from J; bases not matched to a gene: 4. The CDR3 totals 13 residues. Germline lookup yields CDR1 MNHEY and CDR2 SVGAGI. CDR3 region: CASSTGDPSPLHF. The CDR3 coding sequence is TGTGCCAGCAGTACAGGGGATCCTTCACCCCTCCACTTT.

The chain employs TRBV7-9 and TRBJ1-3; D may be TRBD1 (6 bases). Germline CDR1 SEHNR, CDR2 FQNEAQ (reference sequence). The CDR3 extends over 16 amino acids. Trimming shortened V by 0 bases and J by 3 bases, and 12 bases separated the two germline ends. The CDR3 reads CASSLATGPVGNTIYF. The DNA for the CDR3 is TGTGCCAGCAGCTTAGCTACAGGGCCAGTTGGAAACACCATATATTTT.

This clone occurred once. J is TRBJ1-1 and V is TRBV5-1; tentatively, D is TRBD1 (5 bases). CDR3 length equals 14 residues. CDR1 and CDR2 from the germline V gene are SGHRS and YFSETQ. Trimming shortened V by 4 bases and J by 1 base, and 11 bases separated the two germline ends. DNA of the CDR3: TGCGCCAGCAGCATGACAGAACCGAACACTGAAGCTTTCTTT. It codes for CASSMTEPNTEAFF.

The rearrangement joins TRBV19 to TRBJ1-4; 8 bases align to TRBD1. The CDR3 has 16 residues. V dropped 1 base and J dropped 1; count of bases not matched to a gene: 2. The germline V gene has CDR1 LNHDA and CDR2 SQIVND (reference sequence). The CDR3 reads CASSIGTGRTNEKLFF. The CDR3 nucleotides are TGTGCCAGTAGTATAGGGACAGGGAGAACTAATGAAAAACTGTTTTTT.

The table lists this clone with a count of one. The V gene is TRBV14, the J gene TRBJ1-2; no reliable D call. The CDR3 extends over 15 amino acids. Trimming stripped 1 base from V and 4 bases from J, with 13 bases between. From germline, CDR1 is SGHDN and CDR2 FVKESK. CDR3 in DNA: TGTGCCAGCAGCCAAGGACCAACCAGATCCTATGGCTACACCTTC. Translated: CASSQGPTRSYGYTF.

The rearrangement joins TRBV19 to TRBJ2-2; D is undetermined. Between the trimmed V and J ends, which lost 4 bases and 6 bases, there was a span of 6 bases. The V gene's germline CDR1 is LNHDA and CDR2 SQIVND (reference sequence). This CDR3 is built from 12 residues. This chain's CDR3 is CASSNRAGELFF. CDR3 sequence (DNA): TGTGCCAGTAGTAACAGAGCCGGGGAGCTGTTTTTT.

The rearrangement uses TRBV11-2 and TRBJ2-5; TRBD2 aligns across 10 bases. This CDR3 has 16 amino acids. V was clipped by 4 bases and J by 5 bases; unmatched bases: 10. CDR1 and CDR2 (germline): SGHAT, FQNNGV. As DNA, the CDR3 is TGTGCCAGCAGCTCGGGGAGCGGGGGGGCCGCGGAGACCCAGTACTTC. It specifies CASSSGSGGAAETQYF.

The V gene is TRBV5-1, the J gene TRBJ2-1; D is uncertain. V was trimmed by 3 bases and J by 9 bases, leaving 7 bases between them. Germline V lookup: CDR1 SGHRS, CDR2 YFSETQ. The CDR3 loop spans 11 amino acids. The CDR3 is CASSWTGEQFF. The CDR3 DNA sequence: TGCGCCAGCAGCTGGACGGGTGAGCAGTTCTTC.

This clone was seen a handful of times. The chain has TRBV5-1 and TRBJ1-1, with D hard to call. Germline assignment: CDR1 SGHRS and CDR2 YFSETQ. The CDR3 loop spans 15 amino acids. Trimming shortened V by 3 bases and J by 0 bases, and 12 bases separated the two germline ends. The CDR3 loop is CASSWEGEMNTEAFF. In DNA form, the CDR3 reads TGCGCCAGCAGCTGGGAGGGCGAGATGAACACTGAAGCTTTCTTT. Using reference TRBV5-1 and TRBJ1-1 for the parts outside the CDR3, the full variable domain is KAGVTQTPRYLIKTRGQQVTLSCSPISGHRSVSWYQQTPGQGLQFLFEYFSETQRNKGNFPGRFSGRQFSNSRSEMNVSTLELGDSALYLCASSWEGEMNTEAFFGQGTRLTVV.

The chain combines TRBV5-1 with TRBJ2-2; perhaps TRBD1 as D (6 bases). This CDR3 is built from 15 residues. Germline CDR1 is SGHRS and CDR2 is YFSETQ. Deletions cut 0 bases from V and 4 bases from J, with 10 bases between. Here the CDR3 reads CASSLAQGLTGELFF. CDR3 in DNA: TGCGCCAGCAGCTTGGCCCAGGGGCTCACCGGGGAGCTGTTTTTT.

This rearrangement joins TRBV7-8 to TRBJ1-2, with unresolved D. The germline V gene has CDR1 SGHVS and CDR2 FQNEAQ. V was trimmed by 2 bases and J by 1 base, leaving 11 bases between them. The CDR3 extends over 15 amino acids. In DNA, the CDR3 is TGTGCCAGCAGCTTAAGCGCCTCAATTAACTATGGCTACACCTTC. It codes for CASSLSASINYGYTF.

This clone showed up just a few times. The chain carries TRBV12-5 and TRBJ1-3, with D unresolved. CDR3 length equals 15 residues. The germline gives CDR1 LGHNT, CDR2 FRNRAP. V was pared by 1 base and J by 0 bases, with 7 bases between. The CDR3 sequence is CASGLGSLSGNTIYF. The CDR3 DNA follows: TGTGCTAGTGGTTTGGGCTCTCTCTCTGGAAACACCATATATTTT.

This clone was seen a few times. The rearrangement links TRBV10-1 to TRBJ2-5, with 12 bases aligning to TRBD1. Germline V gene data show CDR1 as WNHNN and CDR2 as SYGVQD (reference sequence). The CDR3 extends over 15 amino acids. V dropped 3 bases and J dropped 4; count of bases not matched to a gene: 3. CDR3 in amino acids: CASSEGTGGRETQYF. CDR3 nucleotides: TGCGCCAGCAGTGAAGGGACAGGGGGCCGAGAGACCCAGTACTTC.

CDR3 sequence: CASRQGVTDTQYF. The CDR3 DNA is TGTGCCAGTAGACAGGGGGTAACAGATACGCAGTATTTT. The J gene is TRBJ2-3, the V gene TRBV19; 8 bases match TRBD1. Germline V gene data show CDR1 as LNHDA and CDR2 as SQIVND (reference sequence). The CDR3 has 13 amino acids. V lost 6 bases and J lost 3; bases outside the gene matches: 2.

This chain connects TRBV15 to TRBJ2-2, with unresolved D. The CDR3 is 14 residues long. Germline CDR1 LNHNV, CDR2 YYDKDF (reference sequence). Trimming took 6 bases from V and 3 from J, leaving 11 bases between them. The CDR3 bases are TGTGCCACCAGGGAACACGGGCACACCGGGGAGCTGTTTTTT. Amino acids: CATREHGHTGELFF.

This clone has a handful of counts. The V gene is TRBV2, the J gene TRBJ2-3, with D tentatively TRBD2 (7 bases). With 2 bases removed from V and 6 bases from J, the gap between germline ends came to 15 bases. The germline V gene encodes CDR1 SNHLY and CDR2 FYNNEI. This CDR3 is built from 15 residues. CDR3 in DNA: TGTGCCAGCAGTGAAAGGAGGGGGGGCCATGATACGCAGTATTTT. Amino acids: CASSERRGGHDTQYF.

J is TRBJ1-3 and V is TRBV6-1; no reliable D call. The CDR3 is 11 residues long. Trimming cost V 2 bases and J 8 bases, with 4 bases left between them. Germline loops: CDR1 MNHNS, CDR2 SASEGT. CDR3 in amino acids: CASSEWDTIYF. Written as DNA, the CDR3 is TGTGCCAGCAGTGAATGGGACACCATATATTTT.

V and J are TRBV12-2 and TRBJ1-1. TRBV12-2 is reported as a pseudogene. The CDR3 totals 16 residues. The CDR3 spells CASRLRWWRGNTEAFF. The CDR3, as DNA: TGTGCAAGTCGCTTACGTTGGTGGAGGGGGAACACTGAAGCTTTCTTT.

V and J are TRBV11-2 and TRBJ1-4; D gene uncertain. This CDR3 contains 12 residues. Looked up from germline, CDR1 is SGHAT and CDR2 is FQNNGV. V was cut by 3 bases and J by 8 bases, with 7 bases left in between. The CDR3 DNA sequence: TGTGCCAGCAGCTTTTTGGACGAAAAACTGTTTTTT. Its translation: CASSFLDEKLFF.

This sequence joins TRBV5-5 and TRBJ1-5; TRBD1 matches 8 bases. V dropped 6 bases and J dropped 4; count of bases not matched to a gene: 21. Germline CDR1 reads SGHKS; CDR2 reads YYEKEE (reference sequence). The CDR3 length is 19 residues. CDR3 residues: CASILPGGQGIHINQPQHF. The CDR3 coding sequence is TGTGCCAGCATCCTACCCGGCGGACAGGGCATCCACATTAATCAGCCCCAGCATTTT.